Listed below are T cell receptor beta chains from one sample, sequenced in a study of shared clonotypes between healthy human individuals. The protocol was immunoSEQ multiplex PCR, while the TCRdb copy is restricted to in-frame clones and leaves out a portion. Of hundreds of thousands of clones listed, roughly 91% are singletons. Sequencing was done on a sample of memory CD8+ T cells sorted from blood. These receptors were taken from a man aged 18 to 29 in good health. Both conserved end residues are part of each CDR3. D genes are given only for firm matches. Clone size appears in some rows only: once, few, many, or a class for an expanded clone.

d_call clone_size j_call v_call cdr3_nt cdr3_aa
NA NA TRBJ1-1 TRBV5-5 TGTGCCAGCAGTTACCGTGGAGGAGAGGGCACTGAAGCTTTCTTT CASSYRGGEGTEAFF
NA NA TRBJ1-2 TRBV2 TGTGCCAGCAGTGGGGACCGCGATGCTCGGGGCTACACCTTC CASSGDRDARGYTF
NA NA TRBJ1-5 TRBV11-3 TGTGCCAGCAGCTTAGGGGAATTAGACCTGGGCTATAGCAATCAGCCCCAGCATTTT CASSLGELDLGYSNQPQHF
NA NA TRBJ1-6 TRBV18 TGTGCCAGCTCATACCGGTCACCCCTCCACTTT CASSYRSPLHF
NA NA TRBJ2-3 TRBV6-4 TGTGCCAGCAGTGACGCAAAGCGGAAGGGGCGTTCAGATACGCAGTATTTT CASSDAKRKGRSDTQYF
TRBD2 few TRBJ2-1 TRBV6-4 TGTGCCAGCAGTGACTCACTAGCGGGAGGGAATGAGCAGTTCTTC CASSDSLAGGNEQFF
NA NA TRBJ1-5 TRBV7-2 TGTGCCAGCAGCCCCGGGGGGAAGAGCAATCAGCCCCAGCATTTT CASSPGGKSNQPQHF
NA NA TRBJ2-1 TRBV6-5 TGTGCCAGCAGTTACTCGGGGGATGAGCAGTTCTTC CASSYSGDEQFF
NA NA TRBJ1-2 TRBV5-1 TGCGCCAGCAGCCTGGCTGGGCGAAATTCGCTGCCTAACTATGGCTACACCTTC CASSLAGRNSLPNYGYTF
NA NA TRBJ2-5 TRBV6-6 TGTGCCAGCGACGGACCTAAAGAGACCCAGTACTTC CASDGPKETQYF
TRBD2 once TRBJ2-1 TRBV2 TGTGCCAGCAGTGAAGAGTGGACTAGCGGGATCAATGAGCAGTTCTTC CASSEEWTSGINEQFF
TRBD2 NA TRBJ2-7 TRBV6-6 TGTGCCAGCAATTTAGCGGGAGGACCGGACGAGCAGTACTTC CASNLAGGPDEQYF
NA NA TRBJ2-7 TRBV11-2 TGTGCCAGCAGCCCCCTATTTCGAGCAACCCCCTACGAGCAGTACTTC CASSPLFRATPYEQYF
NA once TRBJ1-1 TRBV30 TGTGCCTGGAGTCACCCGGGGGGGCTTGAAGCTTTCTTT CAWSHPGGLEAFF
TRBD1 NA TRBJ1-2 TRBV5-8 TGTGCCAGCAGCGGGACAGGGGAAAGTTATGGCTACACCTTC CASSGTGESYGYTF
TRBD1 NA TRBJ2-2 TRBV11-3 TGTGCCAGCAGCTACGGGGACAGAGGCACCGGGGAGCTGTTTTTT CASSYGDRGTGELFF
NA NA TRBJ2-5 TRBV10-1 TGCGCCAGCAGTGAGTCGGGGACCCAAGAGACCCAGTACTTC CASSESGTQETQYF
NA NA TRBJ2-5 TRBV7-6 TGTGCCAGCAGCTTAGCCGCTAGCGACCAAGAGACCCAGTACTTC CASSLAASDQETQYF
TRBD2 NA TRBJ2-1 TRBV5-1 TGCGCCAGCAGCGCGACTAGCGGGAACAATGAGCAGTTCTTC CASSATSGNNEQFF
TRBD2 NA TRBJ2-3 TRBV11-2 TGTGCCAGCAGCTTAGGCGGGGGGACAGATACGCAGTATTTT CASSLGGGTDTQYF
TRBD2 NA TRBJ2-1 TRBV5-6 TGTGCCAGCAGCGGGGAATTAGCGGGTTTTAATGAGCAGTTCTTC CASSGELAGFNEQFF
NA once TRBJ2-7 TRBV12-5 TGTGCTAGTGGTTACTATATGTTTGCCCTTTACGAGCAGTACTTC CASGYYMFALYEQYF
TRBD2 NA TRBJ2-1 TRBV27 TGTGCCAGCAGAACCGGGACTAGCGGGGGCAATGAGCAGTTCTTC CASRTGTSGGNEQFF
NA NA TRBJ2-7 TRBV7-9 TGTGCCAGCTGTTTTGGCACCAACTACGAGCAGTACTTC CASCFGTNYEQYF
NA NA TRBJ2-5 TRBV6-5 TGTGCCAGCAGTTACGGGACAATGGAGACCCAGTACTTC CASSYGTMETQYF
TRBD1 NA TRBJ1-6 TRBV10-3 TGTGCCAGCTGGACAGGGGCTGTATCTAGCTCCTATAATTCACCCCTCCACTTT CASWTGAVSSSYNSPLHF
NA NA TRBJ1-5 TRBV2 TGTGCCAGCAGTGAAGCCGACAGGCCCCAGCATTTT CASSEADRPQHF
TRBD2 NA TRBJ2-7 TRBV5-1 TGCGCCAGCAGCATGATGCCGACTAGCGACTACGAGCAGTACTTC CASSMMPTSDYEQYF
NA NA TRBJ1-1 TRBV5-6 TGTGCCAGCAGCGTAGGTATGAACACTGAAGCTTTCTTT CASSVGMNTEAFF